A single T cell receptor (beta chain) is shown here with its context. Its recognized antigen is unknown. Per-base qualities were not stored, and no clone one base away is much larger. Each collaborating institution followed its own protocols to collect whole blood in K2EDTA tubes. For TCRbeta analysis, collaborators shipped samples in one of three forms: frozen whole blood, isolated PBMCs, or DNA extracted from either of those sample types. TCRbeta CDR3 regions were amplified from genomic DNA using the immunoSEQ Assay, a bias-controlled multiplex PCR. Concerning the study's data processing: Within the assay, amplification of reference gene primers was used to estimate how many nucleated cells each sample contained. Sequence reads were collapsed and filtered to measure the absolute abundance of every unique TCRbeta CDR3 rearrangement. For each sample, productive Simpson clonality was calculated as the square root of Simpson's diversity index over productive rearrangements. In TCRdb, the immuneACCESS table is reduced to in-frame sequences with V and J assigned. These tables do not hold every clone; where another copy was compared, an unresolved V gene accounts for under half, and the others remain unexplained. V and J calls and clone size are those listed in that table; D and trimming were worked out from the DNA. The sample yields tens of thousands of clones; 65% to 85% were counted once. The ten largest clones capture less than 45% of the sample.

The sample comes from a study of blood T cell repertoires in COVID-19 (dated by TCRdb to the early 2020s). Describing the broader study: The collaborator samples originated in the United States, Italy and Spain and spanned the acute and convalescent phases of COVID-19. The dataset comprised deeply sampled blood TCRbeta repertoires from subjects exposed to, actively infected with, or recovered from COVID-19. The material from the prospective study consisted of cDNA or gDNA derived from T cells, B-cell-depleted T cells, or PBMCs. Where available, HLA class I and class II types were obtained from metadata supplied by the sample provider rather than from assay-based typing. The repertoires were released in a freely available public database intended as a resource for research on the immune response to SARS-CoV-2. Sample metadata almost always included a de-identified subject ID, COVID-19 status, age in years and sex. Samples came from the ongoing ImmuneRACE study (first 160 participants) plus 1,254 subjects from 6 global collaborators. Broader findings and caveats from the paper: The quantity of clinical and demographic metadata differed by source and by participant and was supplied without curation.

From V the trimming removes 4 bases and from J it removes 6 bases, while the gene matches leave 10 bases of the junction unaccounted for. The CDR3 goes from the cysteine to the phenylalanine over 15 residues. The entry retains the CDR3 DNA only, 45 bases that are in frame from base 1. The germline V gene (reference sequence) specifies SGHNT as CDR1 and YYREEE as CDR2. Recombination connected TRBV5-4 to TRBJ1-1, with 9 central nucleotides matching TRBD1. Sequencing was performed on peripheral blood. The clonotype was recovered from an elderly woman with active or convalescent COVID-19. The DNA is TGTGCCAGCAGCCCTCAGACAGGGGGGGTCTCTGAAGCTTTCTTT. This translates into CASSPQTGGVSEAFF.